This TCR beta chain was sequenced during a study of CD8 T cells in Susac syndrome. TCR beta from blood CD8+ and CD4+ T cells was sequenced. The CDR3 totals 16 residues. Germline trimming cut 0 bases from V and 10 bases from J; bases unmatched to any gene: 10. Germline CDR1 reads MRHNA; CDR2 reads SNTAGT. The RNA, 0.5 to 1 ug, was put through reverse transcription using random hexamers. A single record per CDR3 protein comes from TCRdb applying MiXCR to the immunoSEQ multiplex PCR reads. In the table there are under 200,000 distinct CDR3 sequences, approximately 94% of which are singletons. This chain joins TRBV6-4 and TRBJ2-1; 9 bases agree with TRBD2. This sequence originates from a human donor with Susac syndrome. Sequenced: CD4+ T cells from PBMCs. The CDR3 region is CASSDSLAGGPGEQFF. CDR3 nucleotide sequence: TGTGCCAGCAGTGACTCGTTGGCGGGGGGGCCCGGAGAGCAGTTCTTC.